The source of this T cell receptor beta chain is a study of OX40 agonist ivuxolimab in advanced cancers. For the study at large: Three individuals attained partial responses, comprising one hepatocellular carcinoma case and two cutaneous melanoma cases.

V dropped 5 bases and J dropped 9; count of bases not matched to a gene: 8. The CDR3 covers 15 residues. Germline V gene sequence: CDR1 MDHEN, CDR2 SYDVKM. Some clones are missing from TCRdb's copy, which holds only in-frame ones; the method was immunoSEQ multiplex PCR. The sample gives over 60,000 clones, 80% to 85% of which show up once; 5.5% to 8.5% is in the top ten. This sample comprised CD4+ or CD8+ T cells sorted from blood, obtained in a trial of the OX40 agonist ivuxolimab. V is TRBV28 and J is TRBJ2-1; 12 nucleotides agree with TRBD1. The TCR sequence derives from an adult with an advanced solid tumor such as melanoma, head and neck, liver or kidney cancer. The CDR3 protein is CASSTPGTGGTEQFF. In DNA form, the CDR3 reads TGTGCCAGCAGTACACCCGGGACAGGGGGCACTGAGCAGTTCTTC.